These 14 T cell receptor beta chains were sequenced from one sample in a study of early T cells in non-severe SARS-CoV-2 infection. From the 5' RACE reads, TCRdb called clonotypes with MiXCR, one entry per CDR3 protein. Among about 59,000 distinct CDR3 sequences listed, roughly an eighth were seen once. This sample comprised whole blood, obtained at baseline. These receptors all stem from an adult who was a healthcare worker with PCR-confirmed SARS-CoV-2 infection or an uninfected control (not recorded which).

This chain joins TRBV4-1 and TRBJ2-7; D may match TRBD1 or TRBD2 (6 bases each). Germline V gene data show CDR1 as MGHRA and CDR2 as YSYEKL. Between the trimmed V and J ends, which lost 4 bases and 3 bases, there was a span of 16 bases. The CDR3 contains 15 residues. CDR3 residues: CASSPEGGTYYEQYF. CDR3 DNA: TGCGCCAGCAGCCCCGAGGGGGGAACTTACTACGAGCAGTACTTC.

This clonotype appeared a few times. In DNA, the CDR3 is TGTGCCAGCAGCCAGGACACAGGGGTAGCTTTCTTT. Protein product: CASSQDTGVAFF. The genes are TRBV3-1 and TRBJ1-1; TRBD1 matches 7 bases. From germline, CDR1 is LGHDT and CDR2 YNNKEL (reference sequence). V lost 3 bases and J lost 10; bases outside the gene matches: 5. This CDR3 has 12 residues.

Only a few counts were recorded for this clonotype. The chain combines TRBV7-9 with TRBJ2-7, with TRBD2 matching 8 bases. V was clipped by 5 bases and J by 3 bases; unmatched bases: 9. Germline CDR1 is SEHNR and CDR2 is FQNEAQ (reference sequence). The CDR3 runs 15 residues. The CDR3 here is CASSPFGSGDYEQYF. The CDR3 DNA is TGTGCCAGCAGCCCATTTGGTAGCGGGGACTACGAGCAGTACTTC.

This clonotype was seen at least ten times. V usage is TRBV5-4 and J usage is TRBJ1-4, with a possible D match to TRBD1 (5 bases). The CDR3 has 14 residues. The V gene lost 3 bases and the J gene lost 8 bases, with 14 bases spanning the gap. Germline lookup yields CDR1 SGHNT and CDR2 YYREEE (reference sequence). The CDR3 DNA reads TGTGCCAGCAGCTGGGACGGTGTGAAGGAAAAACTGTTTTTT. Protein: CASSWDGVKEKLFF.

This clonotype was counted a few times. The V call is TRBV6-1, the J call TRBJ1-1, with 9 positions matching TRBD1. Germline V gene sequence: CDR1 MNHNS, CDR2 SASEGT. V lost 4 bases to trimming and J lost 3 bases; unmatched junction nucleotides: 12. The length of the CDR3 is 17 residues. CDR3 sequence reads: CASSGDLTDRGDTEAFF. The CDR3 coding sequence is TGTGCCAGCAGTGGGGACTTGACCGACAGGGGGGACACTGAAGCTTTCTTT.

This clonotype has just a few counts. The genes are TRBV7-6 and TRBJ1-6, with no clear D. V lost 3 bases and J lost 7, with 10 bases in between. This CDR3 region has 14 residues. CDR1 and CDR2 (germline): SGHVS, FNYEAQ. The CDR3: CASSFSAENSPLHF. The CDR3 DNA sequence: TGTGCCAGCAGCTTCTCCGCAGAGAATTCACCCCTCCACTTT.

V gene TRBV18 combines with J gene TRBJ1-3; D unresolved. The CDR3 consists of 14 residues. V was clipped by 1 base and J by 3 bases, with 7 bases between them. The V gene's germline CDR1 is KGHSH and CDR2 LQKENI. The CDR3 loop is CASSPRELGNTIYF. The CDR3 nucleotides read TGTGCCAGCTCACCACGGGAACTTGGAAACACCATATATTTT.

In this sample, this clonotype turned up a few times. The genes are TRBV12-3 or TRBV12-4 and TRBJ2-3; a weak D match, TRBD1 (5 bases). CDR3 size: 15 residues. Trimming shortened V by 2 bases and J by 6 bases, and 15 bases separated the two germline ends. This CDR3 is CASSLTAQGPDTQYF. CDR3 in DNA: TGTGCCAGCAGTTTAACCGCCCAGGGTCCCGATACGCAGTATTTT.

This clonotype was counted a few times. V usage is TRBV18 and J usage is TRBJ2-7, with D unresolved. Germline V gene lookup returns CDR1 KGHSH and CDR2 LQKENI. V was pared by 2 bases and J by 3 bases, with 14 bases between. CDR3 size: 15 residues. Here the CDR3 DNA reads TGTGCCAGCTCACCAAGGCGTTTACCAGACTACGAGCAGTACTTC. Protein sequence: CASSPRRLPDYEQYF. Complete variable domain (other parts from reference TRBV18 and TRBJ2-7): NAGVMQNPRHLVRRRGQEARLRCSPMKGHSHVYWYRQLPEEGLKFMVYLQKENIIDESGMPKERFSAEFPKEGPSILRIQQVVRGDSAAYFCASSPRRLPDYEQYFGPGTRLTVT.

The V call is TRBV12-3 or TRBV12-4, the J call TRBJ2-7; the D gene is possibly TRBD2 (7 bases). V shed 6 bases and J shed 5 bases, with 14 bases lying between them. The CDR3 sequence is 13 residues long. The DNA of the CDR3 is TGTGCCAGCAGAGGCCGGCGGGGGCACGAGCAGTACTTC. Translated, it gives CASRGRRGHEQYF.

For the CDR3, the DNA is TGTGCCAGCAGTTTAGGTGTTTCCACTGAAGCTTTCTTT. Protein: CASSLGVSTEAFF. The chain links TRBV12-3 or TRBV12-4 to TRBJ1-1; D unclear. The V and J ends lost 1 base and 4 bases respectively, with 7 bases between them. The length of the CDR3 is 13 residues.

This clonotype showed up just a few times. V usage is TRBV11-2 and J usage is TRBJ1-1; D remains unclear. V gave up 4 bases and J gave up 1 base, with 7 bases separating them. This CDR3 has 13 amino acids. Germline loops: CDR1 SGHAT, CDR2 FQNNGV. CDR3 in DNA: TGTGCCAGCAGCTCTACACCGAACACTGAAGCTTTCTTT. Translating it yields CASSSTPNTEAFF.

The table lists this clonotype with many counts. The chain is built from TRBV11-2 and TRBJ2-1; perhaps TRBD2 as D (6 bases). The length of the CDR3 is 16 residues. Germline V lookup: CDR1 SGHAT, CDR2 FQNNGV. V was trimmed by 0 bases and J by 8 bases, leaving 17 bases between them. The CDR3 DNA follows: TGTGCCAGCAGCTTAGATGGGGACTCCCTGCCCGATGAGCAGTTCTTC. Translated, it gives CASSLDGDSLPDEQFF.

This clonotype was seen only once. The CDR3 loop is CSVEGFTSSGNTIYF. The CDR3 nucleotides read TGCAGCGTTGAAGGTTTCACTAGCTCTGGAAACACCATATATTTT. The chain combines TRBV29-1 with TRBJ1-3; D remains unclear. Trimming took off 1 base at V and 0 bases at J, with 10 bases between the two ends. The CDR3 has 15 amino acids. Germline V gene sequence: CDR1 SQVTM, CDR2 ANQGSEA.